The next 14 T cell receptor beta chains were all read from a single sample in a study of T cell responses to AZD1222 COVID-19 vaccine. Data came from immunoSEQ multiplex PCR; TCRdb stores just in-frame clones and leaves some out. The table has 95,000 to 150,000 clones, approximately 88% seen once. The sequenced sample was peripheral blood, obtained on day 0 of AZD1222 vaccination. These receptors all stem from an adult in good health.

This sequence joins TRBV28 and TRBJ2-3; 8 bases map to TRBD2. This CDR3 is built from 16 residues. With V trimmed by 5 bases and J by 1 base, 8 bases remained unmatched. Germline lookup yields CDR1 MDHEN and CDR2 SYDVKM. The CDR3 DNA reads TGTGCCAGCAGTCTGGGGCGGGGGGTCGGCACAGATACGCAGTATTTT. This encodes CASSLGRGVGTDTQYF.

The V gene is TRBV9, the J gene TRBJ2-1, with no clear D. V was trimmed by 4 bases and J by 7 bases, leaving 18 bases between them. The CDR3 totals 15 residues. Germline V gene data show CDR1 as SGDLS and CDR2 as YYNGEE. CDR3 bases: TGTGCCAGCAGCCCCCGCCTGAACCCGCGTAATGAGCAGTTCTTC. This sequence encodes CASSPRLNPRNEQFF.

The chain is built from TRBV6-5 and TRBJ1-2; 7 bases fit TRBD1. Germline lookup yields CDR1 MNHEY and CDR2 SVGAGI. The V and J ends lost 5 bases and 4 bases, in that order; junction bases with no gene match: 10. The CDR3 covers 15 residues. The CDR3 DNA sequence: TGTGCCAGCAGTAATTACAGGGGCGCCGGCTATGGCTACACCTTC. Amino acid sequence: CASSNYRGAGYGYTF.

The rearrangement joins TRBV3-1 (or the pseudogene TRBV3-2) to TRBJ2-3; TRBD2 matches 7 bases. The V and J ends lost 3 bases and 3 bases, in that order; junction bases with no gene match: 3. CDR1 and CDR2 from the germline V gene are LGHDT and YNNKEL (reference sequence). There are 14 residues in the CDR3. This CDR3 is CASSHGRRTDTQYF. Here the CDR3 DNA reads TGTGCCAGCAGCCACGGGAGGAGAACAGATACGCAGTATTTT.

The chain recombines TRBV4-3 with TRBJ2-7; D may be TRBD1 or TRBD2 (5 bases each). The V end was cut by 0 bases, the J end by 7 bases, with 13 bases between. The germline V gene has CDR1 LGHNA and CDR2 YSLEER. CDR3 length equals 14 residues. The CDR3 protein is CASSQDQGEREQYF. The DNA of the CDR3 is TGCGCCAGCAGCCAAGATCAAGGGGAGCGGGAGCAGTACTTC.

CDR3 protein: CASTPTGVTEAFF. The CDR3 DNA reads as TGTGCCAGTACCCCCACGGGTGTTACTGAAGCTTTCTTT. The V gene is TRBV19, the J gene TRBJ1-1; D call uncertain. CDR3 size: 13 residues. In germline, CDR1 is LNHDA, CDR2 SQIVND (reference sequence). The germline V and J ends were trimmed by 7 bases and 5 bases, with 14 bases remaining between them.

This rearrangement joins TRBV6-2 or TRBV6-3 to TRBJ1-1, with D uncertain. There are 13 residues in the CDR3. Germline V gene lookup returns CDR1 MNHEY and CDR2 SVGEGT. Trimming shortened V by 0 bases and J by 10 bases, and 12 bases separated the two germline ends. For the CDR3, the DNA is TGTGCCAGCAGTTACTCCAGTACTCGCCTAGCTTTCTTT. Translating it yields CASSYSSTRLAFF.

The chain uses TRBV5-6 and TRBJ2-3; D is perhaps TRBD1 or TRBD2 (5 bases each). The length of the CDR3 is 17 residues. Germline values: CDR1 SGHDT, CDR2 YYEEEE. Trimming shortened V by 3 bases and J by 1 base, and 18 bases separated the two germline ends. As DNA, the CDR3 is TGTGCCAGCAGCTCTGTGGGGGTAAAAATCGGCACAGATACGCAGTATTTT. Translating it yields CASSSVGVKIGTDTQYF. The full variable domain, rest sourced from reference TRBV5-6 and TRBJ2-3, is DAGVTQSPTHLIKTRGQQVTLRCSPKSGHDTVSWYQQALGQGPQFIFQYYEEEERQRGNFPDRFSGHQFPNYSSELNVNALLLGDSALYLCASSSVGVKIGTDTQYFGPGTRLTVL.

The CDR3 sequence is CASSLSPPYSYEQYF. DNA for the CDR3: TGTGCCAGCAGCTTAAGCCCTCCTTATTCCTACGAGCAGTACTTC. V and J are TRBV7-9 and TRBJ2-7, with D hard to call. V was trimmed by 2 bases and J by 1 base, leaving 12 bases between them. CDR3 length: 15 residues. Looked up from germline, CDR1 is SEHNR and CDR2 is FQNEAQ (reference sequence).

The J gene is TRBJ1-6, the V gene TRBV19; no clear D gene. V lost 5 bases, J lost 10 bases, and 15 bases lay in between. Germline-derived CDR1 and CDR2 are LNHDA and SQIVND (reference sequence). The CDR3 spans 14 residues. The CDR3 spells CASSADQRGSPLHF. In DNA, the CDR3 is TGTGCCAGTAGTGCGGACCAAAGAGGATCACCCCTCCACTTT.

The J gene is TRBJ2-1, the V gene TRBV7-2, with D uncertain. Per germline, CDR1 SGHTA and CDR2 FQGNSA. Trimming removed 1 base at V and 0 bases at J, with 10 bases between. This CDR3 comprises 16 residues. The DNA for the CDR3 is TGTGCCAGCAGCTTAGGAATTTGGGGCTCCTACAATGAGCAGTTCTTC. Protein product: CASSLGIWGSYNEQFF.

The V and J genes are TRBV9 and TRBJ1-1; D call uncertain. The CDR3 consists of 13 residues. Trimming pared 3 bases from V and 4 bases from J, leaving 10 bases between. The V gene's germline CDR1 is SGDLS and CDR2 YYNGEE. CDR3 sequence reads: CASSATSTTEAFF. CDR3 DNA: TGTGCCAGCAGCGCGACATCTACCACTGAAGCTTTCTTT.

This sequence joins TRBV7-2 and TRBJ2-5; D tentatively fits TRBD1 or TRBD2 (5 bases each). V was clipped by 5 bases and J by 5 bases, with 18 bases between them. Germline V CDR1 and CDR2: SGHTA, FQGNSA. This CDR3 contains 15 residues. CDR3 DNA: TGTGCCAGCAGCGATAACGCCTATTGGGGGGAGACCCAGTACTTC. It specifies CASSDNAYWGETQYF.

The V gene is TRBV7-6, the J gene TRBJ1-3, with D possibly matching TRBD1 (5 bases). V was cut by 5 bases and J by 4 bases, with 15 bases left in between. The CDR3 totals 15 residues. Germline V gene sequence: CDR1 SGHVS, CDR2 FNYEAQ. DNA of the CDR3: TGTGCCAGCAGCGCTGACGGGGGACGGGGAAACACCATATATTTT. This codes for CASSADGGRGNTIYF.